The subject of this entry is one T cell receptor (beta chain). Its antigen is still unknown. Nothing much larger sits one base from this clone, and base qualities are not available. These data originate in a study of CD8 T cells in Susac syndrome (dated by TCRdb to 2018 to 2020). General notes on the study: Repertoire sequencing was used to test whether CD8+ T cell activation and differentiation in Susac syndrome was antigen driven.

Peripheral blood CD8+ and CD4+ T cells from healthy donors, Susac syndrome patients and multiple sclerosis patients were profiled by high-throughput TCR beta sequencing. The healthy donors served as controls matched for age and sex. Bulk CD8+ and CD4+ T cells were purified magnetically by negative isolation, whereas CD8+ TEMRA cells were enriched by FACS. Blood was drawn into EDTA tubes, processed within 24 hours, and PBMCs were isolated by density gradient centrifugation. PBMCs intended for TCR sequencing were cryopreserved in liquid nitrogen and thawed later in a water bath at 37 degrees C. The sorted or isolated CD4+, CD8+ and CD8+ TEMRA cells reached a purity of at least 90%. Ends trimmed: V by 1 base, J by 13 bases; bases unmatched to a gene: 5. Including the terminal cysteine and phenylalanine, the CDR3 comprises 12 residues. Left in the record is the CDR3 DNA by itself, 36 bases read in frame from the first base. CDR1 and CDR2 (GTSNPN, SVGIG) derive from the germline V gene (reference sequence).

RNA was extracted using the RNeasy kit, and roughly 0.5 to 1 ug of the RNA was reverse transcribed with random hexamers. The immunoSEQ multiplex PCR assay, covering 54 Vbeta and 13 Jbeta segments, was used to amplify TCR beta CDR3 regions. Bias from PCR amplification was corrected by using a synthetic template baseline for primer optimization and for computational correction. The original pipeline was this. Reads were annotated to V, D and J genes according to IMGT and were analyzed with immunoSEQ Analyzer, with only productive sequences retained. To calculate clonality, Shannon entropy was normalized by log2 of the number of productive unique sequences and then subtracted from one. Public and private clones were assessed among the 100 most prevalent clones of each patient and control. Clones were defined as Susac-specific if absent from the healthy and MS cohorts, from more than 900 published viral clones and from other ImmuneACCESS disease sequences. TCRdb reran the public reads through fastp at Q25 and MiXCR, keeping productive beta chains. Duplicate CDR3 protein sequences are folded into a single record with the most common DNA and genes. The V and J calls and clone size are TCRdb's, not the authors'. Counted in this sample were around 200,000 distinct CDR3 sequences; 85% to 95% of them appeared once. The ten largest clones capture approximately 0.1% of the sample.

The investigation overall reported the following: The study acknowledged that relatively few individuals were included in the TCR sequencing and HLA analysis.

Material: CD4+ T cells from PBMCs. The sequence links TRBV30 to TRBJ2-3, and 10 bases in between align with TRBD1. The sequence was collected from a human donor in good health. The nucleotide sequence reads as follows: TGTGCCTGGAGTGAGTTGGGACAGGGGAAGTATTTT. This translates into CAWSELGQGKYF.